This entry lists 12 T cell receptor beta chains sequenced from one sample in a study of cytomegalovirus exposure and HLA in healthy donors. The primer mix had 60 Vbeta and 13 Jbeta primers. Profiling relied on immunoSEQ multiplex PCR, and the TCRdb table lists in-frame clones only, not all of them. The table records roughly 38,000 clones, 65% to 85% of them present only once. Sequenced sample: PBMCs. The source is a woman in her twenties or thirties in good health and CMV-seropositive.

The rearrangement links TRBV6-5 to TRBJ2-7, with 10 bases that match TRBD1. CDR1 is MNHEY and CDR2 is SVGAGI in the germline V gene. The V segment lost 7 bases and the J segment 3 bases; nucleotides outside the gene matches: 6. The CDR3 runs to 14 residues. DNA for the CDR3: TGTGCCAGCATTTCCGGGACAGGGGACTACGAGCAGTACTTC. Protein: CASISGTGDYEQYF.

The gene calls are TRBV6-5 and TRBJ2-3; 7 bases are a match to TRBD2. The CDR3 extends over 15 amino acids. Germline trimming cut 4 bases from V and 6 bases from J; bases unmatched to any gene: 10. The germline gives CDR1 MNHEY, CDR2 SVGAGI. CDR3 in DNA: TGTGCCAGCAGTTGGGGGGGGATTGGTAGGGATACGCAGTATTTT. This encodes CASSWGGIGRDTQYF.

The CDR3 DNA is TGTGCCTGGAGTGCGGGTTTGCACACTGAAGCTTTCTTT. Translation: CAWSAGLHTEAFF. The chain links TRBV30 to TRBJ1-1; no definite D call. The CDR3 length is 13 residues. CDR1 GTSNPN and CDR2 SVGIG come from the germline V gene (reference sequence). V lost 1 base, J lost 3 bases, and 9 bases lay in between.

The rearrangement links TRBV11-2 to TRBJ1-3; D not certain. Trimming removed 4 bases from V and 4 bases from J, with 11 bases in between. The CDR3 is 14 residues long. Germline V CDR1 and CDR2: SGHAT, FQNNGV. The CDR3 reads CASSSPVTGNTIYF. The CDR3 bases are TGTGCCAGCAGCTCGCCGGTAACCGGAAACACCATATATTTT.

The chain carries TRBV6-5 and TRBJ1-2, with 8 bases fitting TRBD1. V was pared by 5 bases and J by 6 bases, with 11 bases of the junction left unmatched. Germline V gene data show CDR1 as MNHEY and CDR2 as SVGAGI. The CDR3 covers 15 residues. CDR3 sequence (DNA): TGTGCCAGCAGTCCAGACTTGGGACAGGCGAATGGCTACACCTTC. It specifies CASSPDLGQANGYTF.

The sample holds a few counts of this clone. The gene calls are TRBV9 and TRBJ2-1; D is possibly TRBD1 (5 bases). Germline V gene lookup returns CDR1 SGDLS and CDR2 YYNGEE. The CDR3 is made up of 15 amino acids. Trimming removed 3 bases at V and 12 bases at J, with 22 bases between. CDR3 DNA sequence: TGTGCCAGCAGCGCCACGGCCGAAGTAGGCCAGGGGCAGTTCTTC. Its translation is CASSATAEVGQGQFF.

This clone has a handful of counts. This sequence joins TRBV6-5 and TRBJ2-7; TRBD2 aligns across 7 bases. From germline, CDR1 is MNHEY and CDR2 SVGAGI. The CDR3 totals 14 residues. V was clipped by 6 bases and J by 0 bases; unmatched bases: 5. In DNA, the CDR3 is TGTGCCAGCAGCCGCGGGAGTATCTCCTACGAGCAGTACTTC. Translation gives CASSRGSISYEQYF.

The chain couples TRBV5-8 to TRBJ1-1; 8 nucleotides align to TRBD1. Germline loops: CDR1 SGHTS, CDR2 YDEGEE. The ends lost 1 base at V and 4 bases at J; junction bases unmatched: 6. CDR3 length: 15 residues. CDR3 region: CASSLSHRGSTEAFF. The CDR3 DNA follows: TGTGCCAGCAGCTTGTCGCACAGGGGGAGCACTGAAGCTTTCTTT.

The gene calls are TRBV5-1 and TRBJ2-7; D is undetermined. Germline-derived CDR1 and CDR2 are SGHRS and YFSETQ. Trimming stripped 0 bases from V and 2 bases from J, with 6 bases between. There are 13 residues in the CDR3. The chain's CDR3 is CASSLASTYEQYF. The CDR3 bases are TGCGCCAGCAGCTTGGCTAGTACCTACGAGCAGTACTTC.

The CDR3 DNA sequence: TGTGCCAGCAGCCCGACCGACAGGGGGGTCTACGAGCAGTACTTC. This gives the protein CASSPTDRGVYEQYF. This chain links TRBV7-9 with TRBJ2-7; 9 bases line up with TRBD1. Germline V gene data show CDR1 as SEHNR and CDR2 as FQNEAQ (reference sequence). The CDR3 spans 15 residues. After removal of 5 bases from V and 3 bases from J, the junction contained 8 bases not matched to a gene.

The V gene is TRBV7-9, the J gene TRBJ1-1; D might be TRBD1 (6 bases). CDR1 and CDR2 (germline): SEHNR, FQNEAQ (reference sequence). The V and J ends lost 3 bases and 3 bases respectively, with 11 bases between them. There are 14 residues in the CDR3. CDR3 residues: CASSFAGGYTEAFF. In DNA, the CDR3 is TGTGCCAGCAGCTTTGCGGGGGGCTACACTGAAGCTTTCTTT.

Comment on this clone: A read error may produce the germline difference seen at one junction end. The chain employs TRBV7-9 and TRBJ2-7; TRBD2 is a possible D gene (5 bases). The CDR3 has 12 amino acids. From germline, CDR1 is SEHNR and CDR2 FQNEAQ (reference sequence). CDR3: CSSSLGGGEQYF. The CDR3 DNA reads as TGTTCCAGCAGCTTAGGAGGTGGGGAGCAGTACTTC. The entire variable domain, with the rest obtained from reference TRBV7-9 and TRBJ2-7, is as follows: DTGVSQNPRHKITKRGQNVTFRCDPISEHNRLYWYRQTLGQGPEFLTYFQNEAQLEKSRLLSDRFSAERPKGSFSTLEIQRTEQGDSAMYLCSSSLGGGEQYFGPGTRLTVT.